This T cell receptor (beta chain) was documented in a study of T cell responses to AZD1222 COVID-19 vaccine. Losses at the gene ends were 3 bases for V and 7 bases for J; bases not matched to a gene: 6. The CDR3 consists of 13 residues. The protocol was immunoSEQ multiplex PCR, while the TCRdb copy is restricted to in-frame clones and leaves out a portion. The repertoire includes just over 90,000 clones, roughly nine tenths of them detected once, and roughly 2.7% sits in the top ten. This chain joins TRBV12-3 or TRBV12-4 and TRBJ2-7; 7 bases map to TRBD2. Sample: peripheral blood, taken 28 days after the second AZD1222 dose. The sequence came from an adult who received the AZD1222 COVID-19 vaccine. The CDR3 DNA sequence: TGTGCCAGCAGTTTCAATTCGGGGGGAGAGCAGTACTTC. It yields the protein CASSFNSGGEQYF.